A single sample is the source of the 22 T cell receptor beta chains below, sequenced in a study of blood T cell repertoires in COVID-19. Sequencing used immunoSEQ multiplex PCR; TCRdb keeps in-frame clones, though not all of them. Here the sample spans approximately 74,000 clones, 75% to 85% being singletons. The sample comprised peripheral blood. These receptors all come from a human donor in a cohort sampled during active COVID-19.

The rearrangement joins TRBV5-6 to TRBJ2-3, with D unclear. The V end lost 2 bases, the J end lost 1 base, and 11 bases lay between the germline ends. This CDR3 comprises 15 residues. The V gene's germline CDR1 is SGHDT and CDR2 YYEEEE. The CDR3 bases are TGTGCCAGCAGCTTCCTAAACAGTGGCACAGATACGCAGTATTTT. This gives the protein CASSFLNSGTDTQYF.

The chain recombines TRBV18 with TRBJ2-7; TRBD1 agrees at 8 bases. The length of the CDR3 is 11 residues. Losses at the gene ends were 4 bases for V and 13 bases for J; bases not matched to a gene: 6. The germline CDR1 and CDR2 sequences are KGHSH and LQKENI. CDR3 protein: CASSLGQGRYF. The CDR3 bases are TGTGCCAGCTCACTCGGACAGGGACGATACTTC. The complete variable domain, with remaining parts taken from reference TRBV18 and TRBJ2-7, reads NAGVMQNPRHLVRRRGQEARLRCSPMKGHSHVYWYRQLPEEGLKFMVYLQKENIIDESGMPKERFSAEFPKEGPSILRIQQVVRGDSAAYFCASSLGQGRYFGPGTRLTVT.

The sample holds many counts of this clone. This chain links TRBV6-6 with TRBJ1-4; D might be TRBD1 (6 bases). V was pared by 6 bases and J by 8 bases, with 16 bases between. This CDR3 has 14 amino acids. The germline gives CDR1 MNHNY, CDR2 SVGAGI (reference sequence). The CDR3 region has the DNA TGTGCCAGCAGCGGCCGAGGGGGACGGGAAAAACTGTTTTTT. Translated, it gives CASSGRGGREKLFF.

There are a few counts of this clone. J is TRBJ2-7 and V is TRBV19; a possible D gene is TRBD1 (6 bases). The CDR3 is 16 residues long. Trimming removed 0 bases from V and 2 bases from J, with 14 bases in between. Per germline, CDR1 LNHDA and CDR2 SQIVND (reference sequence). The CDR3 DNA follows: TGTGCCAGTAGTATAGATCTGGCAGGGGAGACCTACGAGCAGTACTTC. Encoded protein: CASSIDLAGETYEQYF.

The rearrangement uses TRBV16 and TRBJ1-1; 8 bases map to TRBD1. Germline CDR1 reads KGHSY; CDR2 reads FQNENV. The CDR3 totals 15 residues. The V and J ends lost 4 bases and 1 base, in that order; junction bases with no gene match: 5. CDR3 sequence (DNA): TGTGCCAGCAGCCTCCTCGGGACAGGGAACACTGAAGCTTTCTTT. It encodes CASSLLGTGNTEAFF. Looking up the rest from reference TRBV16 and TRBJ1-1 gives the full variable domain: GEEVAQTPKHLVRGEGQKAKLYCAPIKGHSYVFWYQQVLKNEFKFLISFQNENVFDETGMPKERFSAKCLPNSPCSLEIQATKLEDSAVYFCASSLLGTGNTEAFFGQGTRLTVV.

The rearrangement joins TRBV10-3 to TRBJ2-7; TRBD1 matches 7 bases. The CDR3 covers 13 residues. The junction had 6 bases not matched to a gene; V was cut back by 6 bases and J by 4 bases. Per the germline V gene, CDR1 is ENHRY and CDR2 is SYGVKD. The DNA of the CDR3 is TGTGCCATCAGGGGGGACAGTAGTTACGAGCAGTACTTC. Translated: CAIRGDSSYEQYF.

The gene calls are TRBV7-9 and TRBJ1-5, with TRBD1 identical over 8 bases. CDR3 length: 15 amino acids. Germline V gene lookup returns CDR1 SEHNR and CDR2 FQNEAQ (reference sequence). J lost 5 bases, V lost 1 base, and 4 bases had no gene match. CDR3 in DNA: TGTGCCAGCAGCTTAGGACAGGGGCTCGATCAGCCCCAGCATTTT. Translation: CASSLGQGLDQPQHF.

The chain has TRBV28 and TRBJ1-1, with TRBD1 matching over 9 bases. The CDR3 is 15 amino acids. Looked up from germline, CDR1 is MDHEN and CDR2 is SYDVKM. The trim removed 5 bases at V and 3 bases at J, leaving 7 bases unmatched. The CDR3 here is CASSTSGTGYTEAFF. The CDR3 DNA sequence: TGTGCCAGCAGTACCTCCGGGACAGGGTACACTGAAGCTTTCTTT.

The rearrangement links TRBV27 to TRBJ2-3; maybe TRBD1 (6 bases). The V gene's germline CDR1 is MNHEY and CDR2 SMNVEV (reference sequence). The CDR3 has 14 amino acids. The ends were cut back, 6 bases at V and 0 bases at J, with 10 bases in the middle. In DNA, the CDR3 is TGTGCCAGCAGCAAGAGGGGGAGCACAGATACGCAGTATTTT. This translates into CASSKRGSTDTQYF.

DNA of the CDR3: TGTGCCAGCAGCTTAGGGCGGCTAGCGTTCAATGAGCAGTTCTTC. Translated, it gives CASSLGRLAFNEQFF. This chain uses TRBV11-3 with TRBJ2-1; weak D call: TRBD2 (6 bases). CDR1 and CDR2 (germline): SGHNT, YENEEA. The CDR3 totals 15 residues. The V end was cut by 1 base, the J end by 6 bases, with 13 bases between.

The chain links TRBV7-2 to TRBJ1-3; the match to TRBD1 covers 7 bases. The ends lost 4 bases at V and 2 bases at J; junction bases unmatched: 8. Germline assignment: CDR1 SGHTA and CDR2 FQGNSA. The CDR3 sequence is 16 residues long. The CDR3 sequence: CASSSGQPGPGNTIYF. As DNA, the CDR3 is TGTGCCAGCAGCTCGGGACAGCCGGGACCTGGAAACACCATATATTTT.

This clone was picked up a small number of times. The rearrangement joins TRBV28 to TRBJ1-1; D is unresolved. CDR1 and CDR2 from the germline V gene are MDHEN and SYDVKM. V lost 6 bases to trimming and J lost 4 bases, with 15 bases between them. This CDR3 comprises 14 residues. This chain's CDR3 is CASRATGSVTEAFF. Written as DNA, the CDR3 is TGTGCCAGCAGGGCCACTGGGAGTGTCACTGAAGCTTTCTTT.

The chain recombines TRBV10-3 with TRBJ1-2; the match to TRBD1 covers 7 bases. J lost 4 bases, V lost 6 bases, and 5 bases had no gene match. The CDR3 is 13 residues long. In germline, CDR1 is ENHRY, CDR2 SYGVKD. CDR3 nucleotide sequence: TGTGCCATCAGAGGACAGGACCCCTATGGCTACACCTTC. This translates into CAIRGQDPYGYTF.

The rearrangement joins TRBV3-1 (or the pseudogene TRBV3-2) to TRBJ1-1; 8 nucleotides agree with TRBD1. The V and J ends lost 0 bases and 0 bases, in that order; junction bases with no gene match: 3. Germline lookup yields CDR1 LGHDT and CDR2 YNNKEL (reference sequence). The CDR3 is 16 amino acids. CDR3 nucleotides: TGTGCCAGCAGCCAAGATAAGGGACAGGTGAACACTGAAGCTTTCTTT. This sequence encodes CASSQDKGQVNTEAFF.

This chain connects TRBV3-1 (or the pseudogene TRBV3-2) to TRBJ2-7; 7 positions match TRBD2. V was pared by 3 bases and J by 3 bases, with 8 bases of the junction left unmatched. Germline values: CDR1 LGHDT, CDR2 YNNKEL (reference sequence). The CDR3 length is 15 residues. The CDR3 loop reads CASSHTVSGNYEQYF. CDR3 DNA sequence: TGTGCCAGCAGCCACACCGTGAGCGGGAACTACGAGCAGTACTTC.

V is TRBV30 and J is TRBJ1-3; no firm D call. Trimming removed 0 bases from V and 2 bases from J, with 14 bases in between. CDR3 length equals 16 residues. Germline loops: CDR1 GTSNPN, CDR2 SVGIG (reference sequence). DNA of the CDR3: TGTGCCTGGAGTGTACTGTCCGGGTCAGCTGGAAACACCATATATTTT. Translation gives CAWSVLSGSAGNTIYF.

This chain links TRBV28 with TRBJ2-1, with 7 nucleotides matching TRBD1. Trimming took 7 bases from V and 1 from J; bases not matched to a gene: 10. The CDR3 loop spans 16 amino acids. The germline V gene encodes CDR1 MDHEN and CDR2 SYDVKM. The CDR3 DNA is TGTGCCAGCACCCGGCAGGGGGAATGGTCCTACAATGAGCAGTTCTTC. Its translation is CASTRQGEWSYNEQFF.

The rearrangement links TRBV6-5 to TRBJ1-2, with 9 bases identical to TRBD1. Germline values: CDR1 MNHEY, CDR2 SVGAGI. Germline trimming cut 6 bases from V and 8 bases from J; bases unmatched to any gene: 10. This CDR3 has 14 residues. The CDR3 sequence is CASSPSGTGKGYTF. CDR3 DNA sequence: TGTGCCAGCAGCCCCTCCGGGACAGGGAAGGGCTACACCTTC.

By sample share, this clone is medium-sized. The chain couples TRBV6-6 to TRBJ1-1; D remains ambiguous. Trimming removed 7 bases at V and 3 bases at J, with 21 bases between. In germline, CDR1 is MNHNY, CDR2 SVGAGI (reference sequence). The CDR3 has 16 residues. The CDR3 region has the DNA TGTGCCAGCACGCCTTGGGAGACCATCGGGGACACTGAAGCTTTCTTT. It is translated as CASTPWETIGDTEAFF.

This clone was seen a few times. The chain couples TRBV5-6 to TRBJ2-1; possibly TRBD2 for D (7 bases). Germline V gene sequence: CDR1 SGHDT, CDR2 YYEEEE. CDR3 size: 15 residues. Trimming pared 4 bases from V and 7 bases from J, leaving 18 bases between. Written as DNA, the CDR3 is TGTGCCAGCAGCACCGCCTGGGGGGGCCGAAATGAGCAGTTCTTC. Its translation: CASSTAWGGRNEQFF.

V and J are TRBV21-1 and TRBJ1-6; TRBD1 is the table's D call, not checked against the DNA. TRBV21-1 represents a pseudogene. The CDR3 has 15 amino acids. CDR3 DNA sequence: TGTGCCAGCAGCAAACAGGGGGCGGATAATTCACCCCTCCACTTT. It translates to CASSKQGADNSPLHF.

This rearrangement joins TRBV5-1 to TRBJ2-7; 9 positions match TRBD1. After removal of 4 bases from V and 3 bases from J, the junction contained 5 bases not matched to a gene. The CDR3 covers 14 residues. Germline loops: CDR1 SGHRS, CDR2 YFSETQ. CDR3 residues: CASSRDRDYYEQYF. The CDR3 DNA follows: TGCGCCAGCAGCCGGGACAGGGACTACTACGAGCAGTACTTC.